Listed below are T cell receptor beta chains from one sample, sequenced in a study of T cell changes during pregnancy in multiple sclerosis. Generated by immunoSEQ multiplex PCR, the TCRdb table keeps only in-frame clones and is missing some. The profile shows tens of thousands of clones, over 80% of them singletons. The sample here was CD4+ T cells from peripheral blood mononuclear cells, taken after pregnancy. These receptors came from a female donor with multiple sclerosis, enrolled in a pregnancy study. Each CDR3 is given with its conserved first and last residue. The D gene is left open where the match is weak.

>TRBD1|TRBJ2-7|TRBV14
TGTGCCAGCAGCCGTAGGGCTCCACAGGGGGAATACGAGCAGTACTTC
CASSRRAPQGEYEQYF
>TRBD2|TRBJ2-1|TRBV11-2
TGTGCCAGCCTCCTCACGGGGGCTAGCGGGAACCTACCCTACAATGAGCAGTTCTTC
CASLLTGASGNLPYNEQFF
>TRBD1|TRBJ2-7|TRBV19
TGTGCCAGTAGTGTCCAGCCGGGACAGGGATACGAGCAGTACTTC
CASSVQPGQGYEQYF
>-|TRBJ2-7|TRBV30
TGTGCCTCGCCGGGGTTGTCATTAGCGCTCTCCTACGAGCAGTACTTC
CASPGLSLALSYEQYF
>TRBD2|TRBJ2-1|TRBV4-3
TGCGCCAGCAGCCAAGGGGCTAGCGGGATGGGGGAGCAGTTCTTC
CASSQGASGMGEQFF
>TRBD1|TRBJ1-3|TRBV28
TGTGCCAGCAGTTCAGGGGGTACTGGAAACACCATATATTTT
CASSSGGTGNTIYF
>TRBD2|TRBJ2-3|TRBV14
TGTGCCAGCAGTCAGCAAGCGGGAAGCACAGATACGCAGTATTTT
CASSQQAGSTDTQYF
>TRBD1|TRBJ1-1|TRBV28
TGTGCCACCCGCCCGAGGACAGGGAGGGCTTTCTTT
CATRPRTGRAFF
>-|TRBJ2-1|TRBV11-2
TGTGCCAGCGCCAAACAGACCCGGGGGTACAATGAGCAGTTCTTC
CASAKQTRGYNEQFF
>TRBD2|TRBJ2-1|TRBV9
TGTGCCAGCAGCCCCCGTTTTGGGACTAGCGGGAGGGCCTCCTACAATGAGCAGTTCTTC
CASSPRFGTSGRASYNEQFF
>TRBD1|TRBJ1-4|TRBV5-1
TGCGCCAGCAGCTTGCTGGGACAGGGGAAAAAACTGTTTTTT
CASSLLGQGKKLFF
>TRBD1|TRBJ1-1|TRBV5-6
TGTGCCAGCAGCTTGAAGGGGGCGCCTTCTGAAGCTTTCTTT
CASSLKGAPSEAFF
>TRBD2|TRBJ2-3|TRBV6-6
TGTGCCAGCAGTATGACTAGCGGGTTCACAGATACGCAGTATTTT
CASSMTSGFTDTQYF